What follows are 25 T cell receptor beta chains derived from one specimen sequenced in a study of cytomegalovirus exposure and HLA in healthy donors. PCR used 60 Vbeta primers and 13 Jbeta primers. The assay was immunoSEQ multiplex PCR, and TCRdb's table has in-frame clones only and misses some. The data hold roughly 130,000 clones, with 65% to 85% observed a single time. The material sequenced was PBMCs. The receptors here all came from a woman between 40 and 55 years old in good health and CMV-seronegative.

This clone showed up just once. The V call is TRBV5-6, the J call TRBJ1-3; D is unclear. This CDR3 is built from 14 residues. Germline CDR1 SGHDT, CDR2 YYEEEE. V shed 3 bases and J shed 2 bases, with 9 bases lying between them. The CDR3 nucleotides are TGTGCCAGCAGCTCCGGAGCGACTGGAAACACCATATATTTT. Residues: CASSSGATGNTIYF.

The chain employs TRBV30 and TRBJ2-7; D unresolved. CDR3 size: 12 residues. The ends were cut back, 2 bases at V and 2 bases at J, with 7 bases in the middle. The germline gives CDR1 GTSNPN, CDR2 SVGIG (reference sequence). The DNA for the CDR3 is TGTGCCTGGAGTCAGACAACCTACGAGCAGTACTTC. Its protein is CAWSQTTYEQYF.

The rearrangement links TRBV28 to TRBJ1-2, with 8 bases aligning to TRBD1. Germline CDR1 and CDR2: MDHEN and SYDVKM. The CDR3 has 15 amino acids. The V gene end was trimmed by 5 bases and the J gene end by 5 bases; junction bases not matched to a gene: 10. The CDR3 coding sequence is TGTGCCAGCAGTGTCCACAGGGGGATGGGGTATGGCTACACCTTC. Translated: CASSVHRGMGYGYTF.

On this clone itself: Other nucleotide sequences from this sample produce the same CDR3. The chain couples TRBV25-1 to TRBJ2-7; D not certain. The germline gives CDR1 MGHDK, CDR2 SYGVNS. The CDR3 totals 11 residues. Trimming left V 4 bases short and J 3 bases short, with 4 bases between. CDR3 DNA sequence: TGTGCCAGCAGTGTACACTACGAGCAGTACTTC. This gives the protein CASSVHYEQYF.

V gene TRBV6-5 combines with J gene TRBJ1-5; 8 positions match TRBD1. The J segment lost 2 bases and the V segment lost 6 bases, leaving 6 bases of the junction unmatched. The CDR3 has 15 residues. CDR1 and CDR2 (germline): MNHEY, SVGAGI. CDR3 nucleotides: TGTGCCAGCAGCCCCTGGGGACAGGGCAATCAGCCCCAGCATTTT. Translating gives CASSPWGQGNQPQHF.

The chain couples TRBV5-6 to TRBJ2-3; 9 positions agree with TRBD2. Germline V gene lookup returns CDR1 SGHDT and CDR2 YYEEEE. V shed 0 bases, J shed 6 bases, and the junction held 5 bases outside the gene matches. The CDR3 is 15 amino acids. CDR3 DNA sequence: TGTGCCAGCAGCTTGGCCCTAGCGGGAATGGATACGCAGTATTTT. Its protein is CASSLALAGMDTQYF.

The chain carries TRBV5-1 and TRBJ2-2, with 7 nucleotides matching TRBD1. CDR1 is SGHRS, CDR2 YFSETQ, per germline. The CDR3 consists of 17 residues. The trim removed 2 bases at V and 0 bases at J, leaving 7 bases unmatched. The CDR3 DNA reads as TGCGCCAGCAGCTTCCATACGACAGGGACGAACACCGGGGAGCTGTTTTTT. This codes for CASSFHTTGTNTGELFF.

The table lists this clone with a count of one. CDR3 sequence: CSVGQGGSYNEQFF. The DNA for the CDR3 is TGCAGCGTGGGACAGGGAGGCTCCTACAATGAGCAGTTCTTC. This rearrangement joins TRBV29-1 to TRBJ2-1; 9 bases map to TRBD1. Germline V gene data show CDR1 as SQVTM and CDR2 as ANQGSEA. The trim removed 6 bases at V and 0 bases at J, leaving 3 bases unmatched. The CDR3 is 14 amino acids.

This sequence joins TRBV5-1 and TRBJ1-5, with 10 bases identical to TRBD1. The CDR3 runs to 15 residues. The germline gives CDR1 SGHRS, CDR2 YFSETQ. Losses at the gene ends were 2 bases for V and 11 bases for J; bases not matched to a gene: 10. DNA for the CDR3: TGCGCCAGCAGCTTCACCGGGACAGGGGATTCGACCCAGCATTTT. The encoded protein is CASSFTGTGDSTQHF.

The chain is built from TRBV9 and TRBJ2-1; 12 nucleotides line up with TRBD1. CDR3 size: 16 residues. J was trimmed by 6 bases and V by 3 bases; bases with no gene match: 7. The germline CDR1 and CDR2 sequences are SGDLS and YYNGEE. The CDR3 nucleotides are TGTGCCAGCAGCGCTGGGGGGGACAGGGGGCTCAATGAGCAGTTCTTC. This encodes CASSAGGDRGLNEQFF.

Details on this clone: The junction shows a germline mismatch at one end, possibly a read error. Additional DNA sequences in this sample encode the identical CDR3. The V gene is TRBV27, the J gene TRBJ2-6, with a weak D call TRBD1 (5 bases). The CDR3 has 13 residues. The germline V gene encodes CDR1 MNHEY and CDR2 SMNVEV (reference sequence). The CDR3, as DNA: TGTGCCAGCAGTCTTTCTGGGGCCAACGGCCTGACTTTC. Translation: CASSLSGANGLTF.

A single count supports this clone. This chain uses TRBV27 with TRBJ2-7; possibly TRBD1 for D (6 bases). Germline V gene lookup returns CDR1 MNHEY and CDR2 SMNVEV (reference sequence). This CDR3 region has 12 residues. V lost 5 bases, J lost 3 bases, and 8 bases lay in between. The CDR3 region is CASSTDSYEQYF. The DNA for the CDR3 is TGTGCCAGCAGTACGGACAGCTACGAGCAGTACTTC.

This clone appeared a single time. The V and J genes are TRBV5-4 and TRBJ1-6; 10 positions match TRBD1. CDR1 and CDR2 from the germline V gene are SGHNT and YYREEE (reference sequence). V trimming: 4 bases; J trimming: 8 bases; junction bases outside the gene matches: 6. The CDR3 length is 15 residues. CDR3 region: CASSAGQGSDSPLHF. The CDR3 coding sequence is TGTGCCAGCAGCGCGGGACAGGGGTCGGATTCACCCCTCCACTTT. The full variable domain, completed using reference TRBV5-4 and TRBJ1-6, is ETGVTQSPTHLIKTRGQQVTLRCSSQSGHNTVSWYQQALGQGPQFIFQYYREEENGRGNFPPRFSGLQFPNYSSELNVNALELDDSALYLCASSAGQGSDSPLHFGNGTRLTVT.

V and J are TRBV29-1 and TRBJ1-2; D not resolved. Germline CDR1 is SQVTM and CDR2 is ANQGSEA. The V end was cut by 0 bases, the J end by 2 bases, with 7 bases between. The CDR3 has 13 residues. Written as DNA, the CDR3 is TGCAGCGTTGAAGAGGCCGGGAACTATGGCTACACCTTC. Its translation is CSVEEAGNYGYTF.

In this sample, this clone turned up a few times. V gene TRBV7-9 combines with J gene TRBJ2-7; 10 nucleotides line up with TRBD1. V lost 5 bases and J lost 0; bases outside the gene matches: 4. CDR3 length: 15 residues. The germline V gene encodes CDR1 SEHNR and CDR2 FQNEAQ (reference sequence). The CDR3 sequence is CASSHRDRGSYEQYF. CDR3 bases: TGTGCCAGCAGCCACCGGGACAGGGGCTCCTACGAGCAGTACTTC.

The chain uses TRBV19 and TRBJ2-5, with D possibly TRBD1 on 6 matching bases. This CDR3 has 12 residues. Germline V gives CDR1 LNHDA, CDR2 SQIVND (reference sequence). V shed 5 bases and J shed 3 bases, with 7 bases lying between them. CDR3 loop: CASSRDKETQYF. For the CDR3, the DNA is TGTGCCAGTAGTCGGGACAAAGAGACCCAGTACTTC.

The chain couples TRBV28 to TRBJ2-7; D possibly corresponds to TRBD1 (7 bases). The CDR3 runs to 11 residues. V lost 11 bases, J lost 2 bases, and 10 bases lay in between. Germline assignment: CDR1 MDHEN and CDR2 SYDVKM. The DNA of the CDR3 is TGTGCCTCCAGGGGGGCCTACGAGCAGTACTTC. It codes for CASRGAYEQYF.

The chain joins TRBV5-1 to TRBJ2-3, with 15 nucleotides matching TRBD2. V shed 4 bases and J 7 bases; nucleotides not matched to a gene: 7. Germline V gene lookup returns CDR1 SGHRS and CDR2 YFSETQ. The CDR3 runs to 16 residues. CDR3 nucleotide sequence: TGCGCCAGCAGCGTGGGACTAGCGGGAGGAGGGAATACGCAGTATTTT. It specifies CASSVGLAGGGNTQYF. The complete variable domain, with remaining parts taken from reference TRBV5-1 and TRBJ2-3, reads KAGVTQTPRYLIKTRGQQVTLSCSPISGHRSVSWYQQTPGQGLQFLFEYFSETQRNKGNFPGRFSGRQFSNSRSEMNVSTLELGDSALYLCASSVGLAGGGNTQYFGPGTRLTVL.

This clone was counted a single time. The chain employs TRBV11-2 and TRBJ2-2; tentative D call: TRBD2 (5 bases). Trimming shortened V by 0 bases and J by 3 bases, and 8 bases separated the two germline ends. Germline V gives CDR1 SGHAT, CDR2 FQNNGV. The CDR3 is 15 amino acids. Here the CDR3 reads CASSLDTADTGELFF. CDR3 coding DNA: TGTGCCAGCAGCTTAGATACAGCGGACACCGGGGAGCTGTTTTTT.

V gene TRBV28 combines with J gene TRBJ2-2, with TRBD2 identical over 7 bases. The trim removed 2 bases at V and 9 bases at J, leaving 12 bases unmatched. Germline V gene lookup returns CDR1 MDHEN and CDR2 SYDVKM. CDR3 length: 16 amino acids. CDR3 protein: CASSLPGGLGLRELFF. DNA of the CDR3: TGTGCCAGCAGTTTACCCGGCGGACTAGGTCTCAGGGAGCTGTTTTTT.

V usage is TRBV5-1 and J usage is TRBJ2-2; TRBD2 agrees at 12 bases. This CDR3 has 16 residues. The germline CDR1 and CDR2 sequences are SGHRS and YFSETQ. V dropped 3 bases and J dropped 4; count of bases not matched to a gene: 4. CDR3 sequence (DNA): TGCGCCAGCAGCTCAACTAGCGGGGGGTTCACCGGGGAGCTGTTTTTT. Translated: CASSSTSGGFTGELFF.

This clone occurred a few times. This sequence joins TRBV2 and TRBJ2-7; D may be TRBD2 (7 bases). This CDR3 comprises 13 residues. Germline loops: CDR1 SNHLY, CDR2 FYNNEI. Trimming cost V 6 bases and J 5 bases, with 14 bases left between them. The CDR3 DNA is TGTGCCAGCAGAGGGGGAGGGCCCGACGAGCAGTACTTC. This codes for CASRGGGPDEQYF.

J is TRBJ2-1 and V is TRBV27; maybe TRBD1 (6 bases). The CDR3 length is 12 residues. Trimming pared 9 bases from V and 4 bases from J, leaving 10 bases between. Germline V gives CDR1 MNHEY, CDR2 SMNVEV (reference sequence). CDR3 region: CASKDSYNEQFF. In DNA, the CDR3 is TGTGCCAGTAAGGACAGTTACAATGAGCAGTTCTTC.

This clone was recorded only once. This chain connects TRBV7-9 to TRBJ1-2; a weak D match, TRBD1 (6 bases). Germline V gives CDR1 SEHNR, CDR2 FQNEAQ (reference sequence). Trimming left V 0 bases short and J 4 bases short, with 15 bases between. The CDR3 sequence is 16 residues long. The CDR3 coding sequence is TGTGCCAGCAGCTTAGCGGCGGCAGGGGACGGCTATGGCTACACCTTC. Its protein is CASSLAAAGDGYGYTF.

The rearrangement uses TRBV29-1 and TRBJ1-5; D is unresolved. The CDR3 is made up of 15 amino acids. The germline gives CDR1 SQVTM, CDR2 ANQGSEA. The V and J ends lost 8 bases and 6 bases respectively, with 23 bases between them. This CDR3 reads CSPSRVLLVGQPQHF. The CDR3 nucleotides read TGCAGCCCCAGCCGGGTCTTACTAGTAGGTCAGCCCCAGCATTTT.